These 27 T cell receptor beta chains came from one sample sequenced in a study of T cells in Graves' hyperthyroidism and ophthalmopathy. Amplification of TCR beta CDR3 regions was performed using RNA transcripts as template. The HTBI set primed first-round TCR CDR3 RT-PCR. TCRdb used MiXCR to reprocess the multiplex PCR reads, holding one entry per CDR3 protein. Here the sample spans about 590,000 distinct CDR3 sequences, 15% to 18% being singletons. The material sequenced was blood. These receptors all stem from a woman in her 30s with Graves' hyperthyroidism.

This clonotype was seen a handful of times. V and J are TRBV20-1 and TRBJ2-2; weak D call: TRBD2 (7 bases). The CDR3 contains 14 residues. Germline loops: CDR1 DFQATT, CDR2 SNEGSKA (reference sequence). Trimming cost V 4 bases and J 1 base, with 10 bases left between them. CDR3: CSANGGLNTGELFF. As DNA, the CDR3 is TGCAGTGCTAACGGGGGGCTGAACACCGGGGAGCTGTTTTTT.

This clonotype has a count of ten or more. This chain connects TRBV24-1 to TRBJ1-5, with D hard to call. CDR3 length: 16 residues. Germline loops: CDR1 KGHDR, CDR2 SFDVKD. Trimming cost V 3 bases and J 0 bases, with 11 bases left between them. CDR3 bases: TGTGCCACCAGTGATCCCACCGGTGGTAGCAATCAGCCCCAGCATTTT. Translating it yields CATSDPTGGSNQPQHF.

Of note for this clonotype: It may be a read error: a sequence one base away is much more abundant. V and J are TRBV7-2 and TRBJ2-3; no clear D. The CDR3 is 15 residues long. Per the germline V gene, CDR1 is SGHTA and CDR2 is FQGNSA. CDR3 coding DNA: TGTGCCGGCAGCTTTACTGGCAGCCTCACAGATACGCAGTATTTT. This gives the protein CAGSFTGSLTDTQYF. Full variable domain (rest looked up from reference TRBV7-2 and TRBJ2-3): GAGVSQSPSNKVTEKGKDVELRCDPISGHTALYWYRQSLGQGLEFLIYFQGNSAPDKSGLPSDRFSAERTGGSVSTLTIQRTQQEDSAVYLCAGSFTGSLTDTQYFGPGTRLTVL.

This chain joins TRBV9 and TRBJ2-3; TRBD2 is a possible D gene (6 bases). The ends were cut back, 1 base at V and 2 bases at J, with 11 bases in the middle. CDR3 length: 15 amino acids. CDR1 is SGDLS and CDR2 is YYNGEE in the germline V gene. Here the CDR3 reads CASSVLGGTTDTQYF. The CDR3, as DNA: TGTGCCAGCAGCGTACTGGGGGGAACCACAGATACGCAGTATTTT.

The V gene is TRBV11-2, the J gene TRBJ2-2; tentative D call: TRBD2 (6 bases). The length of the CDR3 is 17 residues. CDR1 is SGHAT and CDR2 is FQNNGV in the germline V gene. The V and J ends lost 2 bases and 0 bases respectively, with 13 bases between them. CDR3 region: CASSLREASSNTGELFF. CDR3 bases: TGTGCCAGCAGCTTAAGGGAGGCTTCCTCGAACACCGGGGAGCTGTTTTTT.

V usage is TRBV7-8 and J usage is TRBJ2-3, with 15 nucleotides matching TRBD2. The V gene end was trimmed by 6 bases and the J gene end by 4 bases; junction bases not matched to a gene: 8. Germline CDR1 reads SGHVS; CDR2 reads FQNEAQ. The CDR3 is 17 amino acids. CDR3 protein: CASRSGLAGGVADTQYF. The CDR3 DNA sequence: TGTGCCAGCAGATCGGGACTAGCGGGAGGAGTAGCAGATACGCAGTATTTT.

CDR3 loop: CASQLATNTGELFF. CDR3 nucleotides: TGTGCCAGCCAACTAGCGACGAACACCGGGGAGCTGTTTTTT. This chain joins TRBV13 and TRBJ2-2; the match to TRBD2 covers 7 bases. Trimming took 8 bases from V and 0 from J; bases not matched to a gene: 3. This CDR3 comprises 14 residues. Germline V gene data show CDR1 as PRHDT and CDR2 as FYEKMQ (reference sequence). Based on the CDR3 plus reference TRBV13 and TRBJ2-2, the full variable domain is AAGVIQSPRHLIKEKRETATLKCYPIPRHDTVYWYQQGPGQDPQFLISFYEKMQSDKGSIPDRFSAQQFSDYHSELNMSSLELGDSALYFCASQLATNTGELFFGEGSRLTVL.

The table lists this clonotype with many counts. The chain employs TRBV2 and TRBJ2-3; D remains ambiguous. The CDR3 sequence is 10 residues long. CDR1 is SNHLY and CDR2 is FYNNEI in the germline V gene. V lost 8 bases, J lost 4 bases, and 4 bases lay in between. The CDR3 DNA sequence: TGTGCCAGCCGCGCAGATACGCAGTATTTT. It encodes CASRADTQYF.

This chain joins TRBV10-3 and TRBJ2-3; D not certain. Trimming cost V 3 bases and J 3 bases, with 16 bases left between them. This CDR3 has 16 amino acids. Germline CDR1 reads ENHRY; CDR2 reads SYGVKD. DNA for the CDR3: TGTGCCATCAGTGAACACCGGGCCGCGCGAACAGATACGCAGTATTTT. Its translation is CAISEHRAARTDTQYF.

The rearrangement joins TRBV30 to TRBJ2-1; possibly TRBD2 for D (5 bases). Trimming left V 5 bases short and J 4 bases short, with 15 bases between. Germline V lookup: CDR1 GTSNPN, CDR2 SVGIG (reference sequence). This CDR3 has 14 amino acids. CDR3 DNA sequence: TGTGCCTGGGCGGGCCTCCGGATTTACAATGAGCAGTTCTTC. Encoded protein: CAWAGLRIYNEQFF.

This CDR3 is CASSVGRVEQYF. CDR3 bases: TGTGCCAGCAGCGTAGGACGGGTCGAGCAGTACTTC. The V gene is TRBV5-6, the J gene TRBJ2-7; D not certain. CDR1 is SGHDT and CDR2 is YYEEEE in the germline V gene. The V end was cut by 4 bases, the J end by 6 bases, with 11 bases between. The length of the CDR3 is 12 residues.

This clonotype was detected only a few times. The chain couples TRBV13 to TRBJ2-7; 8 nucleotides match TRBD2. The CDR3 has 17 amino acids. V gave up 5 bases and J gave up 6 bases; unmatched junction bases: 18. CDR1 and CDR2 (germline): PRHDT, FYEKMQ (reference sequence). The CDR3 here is CASSHTRGSSGLCEQYF. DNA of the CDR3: TGTGCCAGCAGCCATACTCGGGGGTCTAGCGGGCTATGCGAGCAGTACTTC. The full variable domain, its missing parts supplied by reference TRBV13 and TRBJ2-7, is AAGVIQSPRHLIKEKRETATLKCYPIPRHDTVYWYQQGPGQDPQFLISFYEKMQSDKGSIPDRFSAQQFSDYHSELNMSSLELGDSALYFCASSHTRGSSGLCEQYFGPGTRLTVT.

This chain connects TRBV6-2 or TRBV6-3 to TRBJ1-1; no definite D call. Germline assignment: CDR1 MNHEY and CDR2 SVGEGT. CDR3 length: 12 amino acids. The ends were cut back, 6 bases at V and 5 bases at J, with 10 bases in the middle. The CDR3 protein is CASRGGRTEAFF. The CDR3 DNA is TGTGCCAGCAGAGGCGGCAGGACTGAAGCTTTCTTT.

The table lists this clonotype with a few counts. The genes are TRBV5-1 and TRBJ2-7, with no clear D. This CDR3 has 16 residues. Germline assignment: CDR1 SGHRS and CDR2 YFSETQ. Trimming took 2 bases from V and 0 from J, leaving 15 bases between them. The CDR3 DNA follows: TGCGCCAGCAGCTTCAGTGAACAGCGAAGCTCCTACGAGCAGTACTTC. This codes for CASSFSEQRSSYEQYF.

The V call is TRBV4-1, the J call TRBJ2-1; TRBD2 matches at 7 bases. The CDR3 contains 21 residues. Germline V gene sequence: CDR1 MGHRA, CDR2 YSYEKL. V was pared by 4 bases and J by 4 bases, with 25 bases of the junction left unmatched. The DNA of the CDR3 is TGCGCCAGCAGCCGTATCTGGGCGGGAGAACGGGGGAGGGCCTCTTACAATGAGCAGTTCTTC. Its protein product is CASSRIWAGERGRASYNEQFF.

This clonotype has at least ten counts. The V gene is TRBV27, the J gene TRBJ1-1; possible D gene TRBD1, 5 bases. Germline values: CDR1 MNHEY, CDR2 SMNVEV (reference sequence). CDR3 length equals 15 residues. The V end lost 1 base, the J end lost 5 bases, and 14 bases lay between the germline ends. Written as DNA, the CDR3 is TGTGCCAGCAGTTTATTGAGTGGACGGGGGACTGAAGCTTTCTTT. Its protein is CASSLLSGRGTEAFF.

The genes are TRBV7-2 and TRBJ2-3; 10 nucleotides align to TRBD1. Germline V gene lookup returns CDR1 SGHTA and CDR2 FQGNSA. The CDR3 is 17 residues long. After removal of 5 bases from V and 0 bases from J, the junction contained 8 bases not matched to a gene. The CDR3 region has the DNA TGTGCCAGCAGCGTACAGGGGACAGGGGTCAGCACAGATACGCAGTATTTT. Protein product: CASSVQGTGVSTDTQYF.

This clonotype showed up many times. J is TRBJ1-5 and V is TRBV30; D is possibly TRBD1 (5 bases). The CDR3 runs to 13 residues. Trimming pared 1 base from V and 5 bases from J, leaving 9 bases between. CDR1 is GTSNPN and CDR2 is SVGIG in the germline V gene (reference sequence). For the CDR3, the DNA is TGTGCCTGGAGTGACGGGGGGGATCAGCCCCAGCATTTT. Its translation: CAWSDGGDQPQHF.

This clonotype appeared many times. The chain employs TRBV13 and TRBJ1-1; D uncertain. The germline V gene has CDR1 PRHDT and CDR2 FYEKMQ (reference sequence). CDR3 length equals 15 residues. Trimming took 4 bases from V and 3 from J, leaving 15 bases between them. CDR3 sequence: CASSSPGRRDTEAFF. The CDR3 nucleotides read TGTGCCAGCAGCTCCCCGGGAAGGCGGGACACTGAAGCTTTCTTT.

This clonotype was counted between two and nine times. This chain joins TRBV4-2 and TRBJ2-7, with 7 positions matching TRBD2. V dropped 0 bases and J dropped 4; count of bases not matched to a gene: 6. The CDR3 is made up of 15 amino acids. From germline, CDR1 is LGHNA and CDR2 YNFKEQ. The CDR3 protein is CASSQEEAGLYEQYF. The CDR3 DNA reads TGTGCCAGCAGCCAAGAGGAAGCGGGATTATACGAGCAGTACTTC.

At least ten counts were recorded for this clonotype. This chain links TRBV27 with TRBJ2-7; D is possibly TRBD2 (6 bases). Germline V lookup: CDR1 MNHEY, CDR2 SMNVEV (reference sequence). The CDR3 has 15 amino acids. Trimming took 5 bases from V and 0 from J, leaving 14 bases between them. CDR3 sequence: CASSLLADPSYEQYF. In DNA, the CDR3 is TGTGCCAGCAGTCTCTTAGCGGATCCCTCCTACGAGCAGTACTTC.

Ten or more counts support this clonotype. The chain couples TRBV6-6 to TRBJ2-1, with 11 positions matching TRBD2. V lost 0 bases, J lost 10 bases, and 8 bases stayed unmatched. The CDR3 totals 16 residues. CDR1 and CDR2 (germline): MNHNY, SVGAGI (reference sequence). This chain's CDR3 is CASSYSRASGRTEQFF. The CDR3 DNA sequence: TGTGCCAGCAGTTACTCGAGGGCTAGCGGGAGGACGGAGCAGTTCTTC.

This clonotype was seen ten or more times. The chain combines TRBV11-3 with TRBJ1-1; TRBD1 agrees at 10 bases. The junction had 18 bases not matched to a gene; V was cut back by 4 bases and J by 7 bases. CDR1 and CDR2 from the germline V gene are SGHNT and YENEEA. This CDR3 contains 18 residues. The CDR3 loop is CASSSSWTGGSQGGEAFF. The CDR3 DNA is TGTGCCAGCAGCTCTAGCTGGACAGGGGGATCCCAAGGTGGTGAAGCTTTCTTT.

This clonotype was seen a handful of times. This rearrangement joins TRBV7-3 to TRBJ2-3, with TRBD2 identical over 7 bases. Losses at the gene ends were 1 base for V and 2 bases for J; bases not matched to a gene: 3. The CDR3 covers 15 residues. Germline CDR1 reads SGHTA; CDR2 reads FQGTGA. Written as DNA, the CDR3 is TGTGCCAGCAGCTTAATGGGGGGGGACACAGATACGCAGTATTTT. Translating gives CASSLMGGDTDTQYF. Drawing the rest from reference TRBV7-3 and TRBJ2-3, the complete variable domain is GAGVSQTPSNKVTEKGKYVELRCDPISGHTALYWYRQSLGQGPEFLIYFQGTGAADDSGLPNDRFFAVRPEGSVSTLKIQRTERGDSAVYLCASSLMGGDTDTQYFGPGTRLTVL.

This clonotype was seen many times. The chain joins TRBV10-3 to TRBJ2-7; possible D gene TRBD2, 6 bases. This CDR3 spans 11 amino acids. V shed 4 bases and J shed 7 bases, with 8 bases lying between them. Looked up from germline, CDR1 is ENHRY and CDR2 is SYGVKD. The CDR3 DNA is TGTGCCATCAGTGTCGCGGGGGAGCAGTACTTC. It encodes CAISVAGEQYF.

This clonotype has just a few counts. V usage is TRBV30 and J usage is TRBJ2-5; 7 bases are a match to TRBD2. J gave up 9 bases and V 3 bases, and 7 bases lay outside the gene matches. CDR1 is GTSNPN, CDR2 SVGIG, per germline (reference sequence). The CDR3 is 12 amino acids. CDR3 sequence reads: CAWSRGRGAQYF. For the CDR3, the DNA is TGTGCCTGGAGCCGGGGCCGGGGGGCCCAGTACTTC.

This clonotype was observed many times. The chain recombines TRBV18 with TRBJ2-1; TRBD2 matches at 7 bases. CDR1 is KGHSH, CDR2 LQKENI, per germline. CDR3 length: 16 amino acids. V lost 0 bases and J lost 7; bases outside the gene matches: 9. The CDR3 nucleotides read TGTGCCAGCTCACCACCAACGCGGGAGAGCTCAAATGAGCAGTTCTTC. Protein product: CASSPPTRESSNEQFF.